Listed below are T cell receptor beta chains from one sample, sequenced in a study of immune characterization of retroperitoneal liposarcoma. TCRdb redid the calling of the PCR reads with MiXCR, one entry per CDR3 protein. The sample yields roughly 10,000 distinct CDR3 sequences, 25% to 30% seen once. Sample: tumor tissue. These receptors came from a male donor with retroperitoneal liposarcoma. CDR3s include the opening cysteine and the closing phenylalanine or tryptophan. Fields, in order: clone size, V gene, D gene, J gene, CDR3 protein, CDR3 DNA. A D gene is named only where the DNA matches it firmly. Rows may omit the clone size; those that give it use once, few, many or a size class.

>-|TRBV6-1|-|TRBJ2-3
CASDPAGELPYF
TGTGCCAGCGACCCGGCTGGGGAGCTACCGTATTTT
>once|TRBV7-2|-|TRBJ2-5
CASSIDRDSQETQYF
TGTGCCAGCAGCATAGACCGGGACTCCCAAGAGACCCAGTACTTC
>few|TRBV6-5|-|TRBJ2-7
CASSYSPGAYEQYF
TGTGCCAGCAGTTACTCTCCAGGGGCCTACGAGCAGTACTTC
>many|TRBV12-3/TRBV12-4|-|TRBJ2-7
CASRGGSYEQYF
TGTGCCAGCAGAGGAGGGAGCTACGAGCAGTACTTC
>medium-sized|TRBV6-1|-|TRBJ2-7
CASTSAGEQYF
TGTGCCAGCACCTCGGCGGGGGAGCAGTACTTC
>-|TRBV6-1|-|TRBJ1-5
CASQASLNQPQHF
TGTGCCAGCCAGGCGAGTTTGAATCAGCCCCAGCATTTT
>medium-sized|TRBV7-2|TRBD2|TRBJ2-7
CASSRGTSGSKSYEQYF
TGTGCCAGCAGCCGCGGGACTAGCGGGAGTAAGTCCTACGAGCAGTACTTC
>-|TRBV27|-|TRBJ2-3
CASSLTTGPPTDTQYF
TGTGCCAGCAGTCTTACGACAGGCCCCCCCACAGATACGCAGTATTTT
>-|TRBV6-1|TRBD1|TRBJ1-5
CASTDLNRGYGNQPQHF
TGTGCCAGCACCGACTTGAACAGGGGTTATGGCAATCAGCCCCAGCATTTT
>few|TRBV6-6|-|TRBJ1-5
CASSYTSRQGSNQPQHF
TGTGCCAGCAGTTACACTTCTAGGCAGGGCAGCAATCAGCCCCAGCATTTT
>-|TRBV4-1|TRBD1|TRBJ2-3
CASSPMSGQGGTDTQYF
TGCGCCAGCAGCCCGATGTCAGGACAGGGGGGCACAGATACGCAGTATTTT
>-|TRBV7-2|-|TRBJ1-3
CASSLTRDSGNTIYF
TGTGCCAGCAGCTTAACAAGAGACTCTGGAAACACCATATATTTT
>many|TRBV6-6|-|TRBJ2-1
CASSYSPSYEQFF
TGTGCCAGCAGTTACTCACCAAGCTACGAGCAGTTCTTC
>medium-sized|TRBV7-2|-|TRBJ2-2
CASSSAHGGDKIDTGELFF
TGTGCCAGCAGCTCCGCTCATGGAGGTGACAAGATCGACACCGGGGAGCTGTTTTTT
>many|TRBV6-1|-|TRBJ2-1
CASSSGTAAYEQFF
TGTGCCAGCAGTAGCGGGACAGCAGCCTACGAGCAGTTCTTC
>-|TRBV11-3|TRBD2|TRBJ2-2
CASSPRRIAGIGELFF
TGTGCCAGCAGCCCCCGGCGGATAGCGGGGATCGGGGAGCTGTTTTTT